This T cell receptor (beta chain) was found in a study of beta chain features in type 1 diabetes. Study-wide background: The patient and healthy donor groups were comparable for age, gender and cell yields. Whole-study findings and limits: There was a moderate but significant shortening of TCRB CDR3s in all four CD4+ subsets of Type 1 diabetes patients. The naive, central memory and Treg TCRB repertoires of patients appeared to be more similar to one another than those of healthy donors.

Isolated RNA was reverse transcribed in full, so expressed TCRB transcripts were sequenced. Only in-frame clones appear in the TCRdb table, and some are missing; sequencing was by immunoSEQ multiplex PCR. The table records some 350,000 clones, around 10% of them present only once. The CDR3 length is 13 residues. The V gene's germline CDR1 is SGHTA and CDR2 FQGNSA. With 6 bases removed from V and 5 bases from J, the gap between germline ends came to 11 bases. This clone showed up many times. The antigen is undetermined. Central memory, naive, regulatory and stem cell-like memory CD4+ cells were sorted by CD45RO/CCR7/CD25/CD127/CD95/CD27.

The chain is built from TRBV7-2 and TRBJ2-4, with D possibly matching TRBD1 (5 bases). The receptor's source is a man younger than 45 with type 1 diabetes. The sequencing sample was made of central memory CD4+ T cells from blood. CDR3 in DNA: TGTGCCAGCAGTCCCGACAGAGAAAACATTCAGTACTTC. Its translation is CASSPDRENIQYF.